This is a list of T cell receptor beta chains from one sample in a study of post-analysis software for immune sequencing data. In TCRdb, the PCR reads were re-called with MiXCR into one record per CDR3 protein. Found here are 700,000 to 800,000 distinct CDR3 sequences, about 32% of them singletons; the top ten hold more than 0.45%. The sample was blood. These receptor sequences come from a girl aged 10 to 17 with multiple sclerosis. The CDR3 runs from the conserved cysteine through the conserved F or W. D genes are given only for firm matches. Size is omitted from some rows. Given values are once, few, many or a class for expanded clones.

CDR3 DNA	CDR3 protein	CDR3 length	V gene	J gene	clone size	D gene
TGCGCCAGCAGCCAGGATGGTACCGGGACAGCCCTAGCCAAAAACATTCAGTACTTC	CASSQDGTGTALAKNIQYF	19	TRBV4-3	TRBJ2-4	few	TRBD1
TGCAGCTACAAGAGGGGACAGGGTTCAATTTTCTACCTGACGAACACCGGGGAGCTGTTTTTT	CSYKRGQGSIFYLTNTGELFF	21	TRBV29-1	TRBJ2-2	.	TRBD1
TGCGCCAGCAGCGGCCCGGACGGGGAGACCCAGTACTTC	CASSGPDGETQYF	13	TRBV5-1	TRBJ2-5	few	.
TGTGCCAGCAGCCGGCGCAAACTACAGGGGTCTGGGGCCAACGTCCTGACTTTC	CASSRRKLQGSGANVLTF	18	TRBV3-1	TRBJ2-6	few	TRBD1
TGTGCCATCAGGGGACAGGGTGTCTCCACAGATACGCAGTATTTT	CAIRGQGVSTDTQYF	15	TRBV10-3	TRBJ2-3	few	TRBD1
TGCGCCAGCAGCACCGGACTAGCGGACCCACAAGAGACCCAGTACTTC	CASSTGLADPQETQYF	16	TRBV5-1	TRBJ2-5	few	TRBD2
TGTGCCAGCAGTCCCACAGGGTTAAGCTCCTATAATTCACCCCTCCACTTT	CASSPTGLSSYNSPLHF	17	TRBV25-1	TRBJ1-6	few	.
TGCAGTGCTCCCGGTACGGGGGGAAGTCAGCCCCAGCATTTT	CSAPGTGGSQPQHF	14	TRBV20-1	TRBJ1-5	.	.
TGCAGTGCCAGGGGCAGGACATTCTCCTACGAGCAGTACTTC	CSARGRTFSYEQYF	14	TRBV20-1	TRBJ2-7	few	.
TGCAGTGCTCCGACCCGGGGGGGCGGGAGCTCCTACGAGCAGTACTTC	CSAPTRGGGSSYEQYF	16	TRBV20-1	TRBJ2-7	.	TRBD2
TGTGCCAGCAGTTACAAGGAACCTGGGGCCAACGTCCTGACTTTC	CASSYKEPGANVLTF	15	TRBV6-5	TRBJ2-6	many	.
TGTGCCAGCAGCCCGCTGTGGTCTGGGGCCAACGTCCTGACTTTC	CASSPLWSGANVLTF	15	TRBV5-6	TRBJ2-6	few	.
TGTGCCATCCGTCGGGAAGAGGATAATTCACCCCTCCACTTT	CAIRREEDNSPLHF	14	TRBV10-3	TRBJ1-6	few	.
TGTGCCAGCAGTTCCCCCTTGAGGAGCTCCAGCTCCTACGAGCAGTACTTC	CASSSPLRSSSSYEQYF	17	TRBV28	TRBJ2-7	few	.
TGTGCCAGCGACACATCCGGGACACCCGGGGAGACCCAGTACTTC	CASDTSGTPGETQYF	15	TRBV6-2/TRBV6-3	TRBJ2-5	.	.
TGTGCCAGCAGCCCCCCCGGACAGGGGGCCCAATGGCGAGAGGCCCAGTACTTC	CASSPPGQGAQWREAQYF	18	TRBV28	TRBJ2-7	once	TRBD1
TGTACCAGCAGCAAGGCGGATAGGGAGACCCAGTACTTC	CTSSKADRETQYF	13	TRBV28	TRBJ2-5	.	.
TGTGCCAGCAGTTACACACCGGACGGGACAGGGGAAGGTCAGCCCCAGCATTTT	CASSYTPDGTGEGQPQHF	18	TRBV6-5	TRBJ1-5	.	TRBD1
TGCAGCGTTGGGGGTGTGGGCTTCCAAGAGACCCAGTTCTTC	CSVGGVGFQETQFF	14	TRBV29-1	TRBJ2-1	.	.
TGCGCCAGCACCGCTTCGGGGGGCCTAGGTGAAGCTTTCTTT	CASTASGGLGEAFF	14	TRBV5-1	TRBJ1-1	few	.
TGTGCCAGCACCCCGCTGGGCAGGGCTAAAGAGACCCAGTACTTC	CASTPLGRAKETQYF	15	TRBV6-6	TRBJ2-5	few	.
TGTGCCAGCAGCTTACGCCCAGGGAAGGACGAGCAGTACTTC	CASSLRPGKDEQYF	14	TRBV7-7	TRBJ2-7	.	.
TGTGCCAGCAGCTTTCCGGCGAGGGGGGCGCAAGCAGATACGCAGTATTTT	CASSFPARGAQADTQYF	17	TRBV7-9	TRBJ2-3	few	.
TGCAGCGTTGATCCCGGGCGGAACACTGAAGCTTTCTTT	CSVDPGRNTEAFF	13	TRBV29-1	TRBJ1-1	.	.
TGTGCCAGCAGCTTATTACCGGTCTCTGGGGCCAACGTCCGGACTTTC	CASSLLPVSGANVRTF	16	TRBV7-9	TRBJ2-6	.	.
TGTGCCAGCAGCAGAGGACTAGCGGGGGCCACTAAACAGTACTTC	CASSRGLAGATKQYF	15	TRBV7-9	TRBJ2-5	many	TRBD2
TGTGCCAGCAGTCGGAGACGGGAGGGAGAGACCCAGTACTTC	CASSRRREGETQYF	14	TRBV6-5	TRBJ2-5	many	TRBD2